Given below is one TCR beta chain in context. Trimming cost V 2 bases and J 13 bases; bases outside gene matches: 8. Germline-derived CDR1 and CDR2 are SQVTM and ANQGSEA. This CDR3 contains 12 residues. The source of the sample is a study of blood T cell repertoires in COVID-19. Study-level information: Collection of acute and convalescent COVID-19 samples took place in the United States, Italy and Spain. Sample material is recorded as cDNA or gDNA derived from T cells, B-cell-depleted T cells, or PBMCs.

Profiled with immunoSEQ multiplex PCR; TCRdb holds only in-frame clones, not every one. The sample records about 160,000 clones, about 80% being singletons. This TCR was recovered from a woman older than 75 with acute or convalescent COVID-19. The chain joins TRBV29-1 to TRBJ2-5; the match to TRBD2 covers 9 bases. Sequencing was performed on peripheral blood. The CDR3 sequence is CSVELAGPVGYF. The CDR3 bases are TGCAGCGTTGAACTAGCGGGGCCCGTAGGGTACTTC. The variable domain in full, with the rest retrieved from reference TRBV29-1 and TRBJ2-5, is SAVISQKPSRDICQRGTSLTIQCQVDSQVTMMFWYRQQPGQSLTLIATANQGSEATYESGFVIDKFPISRPNLTFSTLTVSNMSPEDSSIYLCSVELAGPVGYFGPGTRLLVL.